This T cell receptor (beta chain) was sequenced in a study of blood T cells in healthy people across ages. Study-level results: Among long-lived donors, naive CD4+ cells were more numerous and diversity higher than in aged donors. Unsorted PBMCs prevented conclusive naive versus antigen-experienced comparison. Total diversity from one million sequenced T cells was likely underestimated.

Through a sample-barcoded 5' primer and a J-beta primer mix, a second PCR was run for about 6 to 11 cycles. A tag from a template-switch adaptor with 12 random nucleotides marked each cDNA molecule. TCRdb reprocessed the 5' RACE reads with MiXCR, giving one entry per CDR3 protein. This table holds hundreds of thousands of distinct CDR3 sequences, about three fifths found once. With respect to this clonotype: Its target is unknown.

The ends lost 4 bases at V and 6 bases at J; junction bases unmatched: 5. From germline, CDR1 is SGHRS and CDR2 YFSETQ. The CDR3 runs to 13 residues. The TCR sequence derives from a man aged 25 to 40 in good health. This chain joins TRBV5-1 and TRBJ1-1, with TRBD1 matching 8 bases. The sequencing input was blood. CDR3 bases: TGCGCCAGCAGCATAGACAGGGGATCTGAAGCTTTCTTT. Its protein product is CASSIDRGSEAFF.